A selection of T cell receptor beta chains follows, all from one sample in a study of T cell responses to AZD1222 COVID-19 vaccine. The table came from immunoSEQ multiplex PCR; TCRdb's copy has only in-frame clones and leaves some out. The sample has around 95,000 clones, roughly 89% seen once. Sequenced material: peripheral blood, taken on day 0 of AZD1222 vaccination. Source of these receptors: an adult in good health. Each CDR3 is given with its conserved first and last residue. A D gene is named only where the DNA matches it firmly. Clone size is given for some rows only: seen once, a few or many times, or a class if the clone is expanded.

D	size	V	J	CDR3	DNA
-	-	TRBV29-1	TRBJ2-7	CSVDRGSDEQYF	TGCAGCGTTGATAGGGGGTCGGACGAGCAGTACTTC
-	-	TRBV23-1	TRBJ2-7	CASSGEGGYVLDEQYF	TGCGCCAGCAGTGGGGAGGGGGGGTATGTTTTGGACGAGCAGTACTTC
-	-	TRBV9	TRBJ1-2	CASSVVLNYGYTF	TGTGCCAGCAGCGTGGTCCTGAACTATGGCTACACCTTC
-	-	TRBV5-1	TRBJ1-2	CASSLGTAANYGYTF	TGCGCCAGCAGCTTGGGGACTGCAGCTAACTATGGCTACACCTTC
TRBD2	-	TRBV9	TRBJ2-1	CASSVGGRAGEQFF	TGTGCCAGCAGCGTAGGCGGGAGGGCGGGCGAGCAGTTCTTC
TRBD1	-	TRBV7-9	TRBJ1-6	CASSQTRTGSFSPLHF	TGTGCCAGCAGCCAGACGAGGACAGGGAGTTTTTCACCCCTCCACTTT
TRBD2	-	TRBV4-3	TRBJ2-1	CASSQGLNNEQFF	TGCGCCAGCAGCCAGGGACTAAACAATGAGCAGTTCTTC
-	-	TRBV7-8	TRBJ2-7	CASSSRWDTYEQYF	TGTGCCAGCAGCTCGAGATGGGACACCTACGAGCAGTACTTC
TRBD2	-	TRBV6-1	TRBJ2-7	CASSEAGTGLYEQYF	TGTGCCAGCAGTGAAGCGGGGACGGGACTATACGAGCAGTACTTC
TRBD2	-	TRBV12-5	TRBJ2-2	CASGLEGTSPTGELFF	TGTGCTAGTGGTTTGGAGGGGACTAGCCCCACCGGGGAGCTGTTTTTT
-	-	TRBV18	TRBJ1-4	CASSPGGGGGEKLFF	TGTGCCAGCTCACCAGGAGGCGGGGGAGGAGAAAAACTGTTTTTT
-	-	TRBV14	TRBJ2-1	CASTKDGRAYNEQFF	TGTGCCAGCACCAAGGATGGCAGGGCCTACAATGAGCAGTTCTTC
-	-	TRBV7-9	TRBJ1-1	CASSLQGEGAEAFF	TGTGCCAGCAGCTTACAGGGTGAAGGCGCTGAAGCTTTCTTT
-	-	TRBV7-9	TRBJ2-4	CASSAREGGSQNIQYF	TGTGCCAGCAGCGCACGGGAAGGGGGTAGCCAAAACATTCAGTACTTC
TRBD1	-	TRBV14	TRBJ2-7	CASSQEGTGPYEQYF	TGTGCCAGCAGCCAAGAGGGGACAGGTCCCTACGAGCAGTACTTC
-	-	TRBV5-1	TRBJ1-5	CASSLGVGRDSNQPQHF	TGCGCCAGCAGCTTGGGAGTCGGAAGGGATAGCAATCAGCCCCAGCATTTT
TRBD1	-	TRBV18	TRBJ1-5	CASATGSGQPQHF	TGTGCCAGCGCGACAGGGAGCGGTCAGCCCCAGCATTTT
-	-	TRBV21-1	TRBJ1-3	CASSKVTGKVGFRGNTIYF	TGTGCCAGCAGCAAAGTTACGGGGAAGGTGGGGTTTCGAGGAAACACCATATATTTT
TRBD2	once	TRBV7-9	TRBJ2-1	CASSPIIAGIYNEQFF	TGTGCCAGCAGCCCGATTATAGCGGGGATTTACAATGAGCAGTTCTTC
TRBD1	-	TRBV5-1	TRBJ1-2	CASSYGQGGKGYTF	TGCGCCAGCAGCTACGGACAGGGCGGGAAGGGGTACACCTTC
TRBD1	-	TRBV6-2/TRBV6-3	TRBJ1-5	CASSTDRESLYNQPQHF	TGTGCCAGCAGTACGGACAGGGAGTCTCTGTACAATCAGCCCCAGCATTTT
-	-	TRBV6-2/TRBV6-3	TRBJ2-3	CASSTTTDTQYF	TGTGCCAGCAGTACGACCACAGATACGCAGTATTTT
-	few	TRBV24-1	TRBJ2-1	CATSDSISTSYNEQFF	TGTGCCACCAGTGACTCTATCTCAACCTCCTACAATGAGCAGTTCTTC
TRBD1	once	TRBV11-2	TRBJ1-1	CASSGTGGLFTEAFF	TGTGCCAGCAGCGGGACAGGGGGTTTGTTCACTGAAGCTTTCTTT
TRBD1	-	TRBV19	TRBJ1-2	CASSTPTGSYGYTF	TGTGCCAGTAGTACGCCGACAGGGAGCTATGGCTACACCTTC
-	once	TRBV29-1	TRBJ1-2	CSVERGAQVGYTF	TGCAGCGTTGAACGCGGGGCGCAGGTTGGCTACACCTTC
-	once	TRBV29-1	TRBJ1-3	CSVSAGHISGNTIYF	TGCAGCGTTTCGGCGGGGCACATCTCTGGAAACACCATATATTTT
-	-	TRBV6-5	TRBJ1-5	CASWGGNQPQHF	TGTGCCAGCTGGGGGGGCAATCAGCCCCAGCATTTT
TRBD2	-	TRBV5-8	TRBJ2-2	CASSPGWVPAGGTGELFF	TGTGCCAGCAGCCCCGGTTGGGTTCCAGCGGGGGGCACCGGGGAGCTGTTTTTT
TRBD1	-	TRBV5-6	TRBJ2-7	CASSYWDRVHEQYF	TGTGCCAGCAGCTACTGGGACAGGGTCCACGAGCAGTACTTC
-	-	TRBV29-1	TRBJ1-1	CSAIRGTYMNTEAFF	TGCAGTGCCATCAGAGGGACGTACATGAACACTGAAGCTTTCTTT
TRBD1	once	TRBV11-3	TRBJ2-1	CASSLETGVSEQFF	TGTGCCAGCAGCTTAGAGACAGGGGTTAGTGAGCAGTTCTTC
-	-	TRBV5-5	TRBJ2-2	CASSPEGFRTGELFF	TGTGCCAGCAGCCCTGAAGGTTTTAGGACCGGGGAGCTGTTTTTT
-	many	TRBV2	TRBJ2-7	CASWVDGYEQYF	TGTGCCAGCTGGGTAGACGGCTACGAGCAGTACTTC
-	-	TRBV18	TRBJ2-1	CASSLAVLSSYNEQFF	TGTGCCAGCTCACTAGCAGTTTTGAGCTCCTACAATGAGCAGTTCTTC
-	-	TRBV4-1	TRBJ1-1	CASSHWGRAGTEAFF	TGCGCCAGCAGCCATTGGGGCAGGGCGGGCACTGAAGCTTTCTTT
TRBD1	-	TRBV4-3	TRBJ2-5	CASSQGGTGQKETQYF	TGCGCCAGCAGCCAAGGTGGGACAGGTCAAAAAGAGACCCAGTACTTC
-	-	TRBV10-3	TRBJ2-2	CAISEVNTGELFF	TGTGCCATCAGTGAGGTGAACACCGGGGAGCTGTTTTTT
-	-	TRBV27	TRBJ1-1	CASSPQRVSEAFF	TGTGCCAGCAGTCCCCAAAGGGTCTCTGAAGCTTTCTTT
TRBD1	-	TRBV18	TRBJ1-2	CASSPPGQNYGYTF	TGTGCCAGCTCACCACCGGGACAGAACTATGGCTACACCTTC
-	-	TRBV28	TRBJ1-2	CASRKEVGGYTF	TGTGCCAGCCGAAAGGAAGTTGGGGGCTACACCTTC
-	-	TRBV6-5	TRBJ2-2	CASIERLNTGELFF	TGTGCCAGTATCGAACGGCTGAACACCGGGGAGCTGTTTTTT
-	once	TRBV4-2	TRBJ2-2	CASSQVVGAGELFF	TGTGCCAGCAGCCAAGTAGTCGGGGCCGGGGAGCTGTTTTTT
-	-	TRBV28	TRBJ1-1	CASSTRDHPPNTEAFF	TGTGCCAGCAGTACCCGGGACCACCCTCCGAACACTGAAGCTTTCTTT
-	few	TRBV7-9	TRBJ2-2	CASRLTGELFF	TGTGCGAGCCGACTCACCGGGGAGCTGTTTTTT
-	-	TRBV25-1	TRBJ1-2	CASSGPGPSVNGYTF	TGTGCCAGCAGTGGGCCGGGGCCTTCTGTTAATGGCTACACCTTC
-	-	TRBV3-1/TRBV3-2	TRBJ2-1	CASSSGTHNEQFF	TGTGCCAGCAGCTCGGGAACACACAATGAGCAGTTCTTC
-	-	TRBV5-1	TRBJ2-2	CASSFNSANTGELFF	TGCGCCAGCAGCTTCAACAGCGCGAACACCGGGGAGCTGTTTTTT
-	-	TRBV5-6	TRBJ2-7	CASSFILSEQYF	TGTGCCAGCAGCTTTATTCTCTCAGAGCAGTACTTC
TRBD1	-	TRBV7-2	TRBJ1-5	CASSFGTGRDGQPQHF	TGTGCCAGCAGCTTCGGGACAGGGCGGGACGGTCAGCCCCAGCATTTT
-	once	TRBV4-2	TRBJ1-2	CASSQSDRDNYGYTF	TGTGCCAGCAGCCAATCCGACCGAGACAACTATGGCTACACCTTC
-	-	TRBV5-6	TRBJ1-6	CASSLPSRGPLHF	TGTGCCAGCAGCTTGCCCTCAAGGGGACCCCTCCACTTT
TRBD2	-	TRBV5-5	TRBJ2-7	CASSPSLAGGTAGQYF	TGTGCCAGCAGCCCCTCCTTAGCGGGAGGCACAGCCGGGCAGTACTTC
-	-	TRBV7-3	TRBJ1-1	CASSYNRDTEAFF	TGTGCCAGCAGCTATAACAGGGATACTGAAGCTTTCTTT
-	-	TRBV6-1	TRBJ2-7	CASSDNIRTYEQYF	TGTGCCAGCAGTGATAACATCCGTACCTACGAGCAGTACTTC